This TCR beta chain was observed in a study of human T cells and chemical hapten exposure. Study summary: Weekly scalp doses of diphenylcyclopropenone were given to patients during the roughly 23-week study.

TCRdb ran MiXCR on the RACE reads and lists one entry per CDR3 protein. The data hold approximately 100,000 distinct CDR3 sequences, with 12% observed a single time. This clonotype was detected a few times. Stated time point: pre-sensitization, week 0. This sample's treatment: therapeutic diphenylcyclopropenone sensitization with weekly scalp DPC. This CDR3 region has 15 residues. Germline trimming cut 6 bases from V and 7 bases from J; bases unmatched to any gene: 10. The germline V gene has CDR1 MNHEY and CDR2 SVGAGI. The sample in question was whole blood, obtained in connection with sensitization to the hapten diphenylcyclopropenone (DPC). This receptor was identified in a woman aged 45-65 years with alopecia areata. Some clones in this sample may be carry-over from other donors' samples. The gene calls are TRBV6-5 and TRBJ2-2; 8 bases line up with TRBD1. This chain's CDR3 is CASSLGTGGVGELFF. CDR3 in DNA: TGTGCCAGCAGCCTTGGGACAGGAGGAGTCGGGGAGCTGTTTTTT.